This is a list of T cell receptor beta chains from one sample in a study of regulatory T cells in long-lasting Graves disease. TCRdb reanalysed the multiplex PCR reads using MiXCR and keeps one entry per CDR3 protein. The table lists roughly 500,000 distinct CDR3 sequences, around a fifth of them singletons, with around 14% in the top ten. The input for sequencing was peripheral blood mononuclear cells (PBMCs), taken when the disease was refractory, from a patient treated with antithyroid drugs. Receptors were obtained from a female donor with Graves disease. CDR3s include the opening cysteine and the closing phenylalanine or tryptophan. The D gene is left open where the match is weak. Rows give clone size only sometimes, using once, few, many, or a class for an expanded clone.

TRBV19	.	TRBJ2-2	.	CASVLTANTGELFF	TGTGCCAGTGTTTTGACCGCGAACACCGGGGAGCTGTTTTTT
TRBV9	.	TRBJ2-2	.	CASSVEKGAGGGGDRELFF	TGTGCCAGCAGCGTCGAAAAGGGAGCCGGAGGTGGGGGAGACCGGGAGCTGTTTTTT
TRBV3-1	few	TRBJ1-5	.	CASSQGTSYQPQHF	TGTGCCAGCAGTCAAGGCACCTCTTACCAGCCCCAGCATTTT
TRBV28	many	TRBJ2-7	TRBD1	CASRTTGTVAYEQYF	TGTGCCAGCAGAACCACCGGGACAGTTGCCTACGAGCAGTACTTC
TRBV12-3/TRBV12-4	.	TRBJ2-2	TRBD2	CASRVAGAPGGELFF	TGTGCCAGCCGGGTAGCGGGGGCCCCGGGCGGGGAGCTGTTTTTT
TRBV12-3/TRBV12-4	many	TRBJ1-5	.	CASSLPVSNQPQHF	TGTGCCAGCAGTTTACCGGTCAGCAATCAGCCCCAGCATTTT
TRBV7-9	few	TRBJ2-7	.	CASSYGTSSSYEQYF	TGTGCCAGCAGCTACGGGACAAGCAGCTCCTACGAGCAGTACTTC
TRBV20-1	many	TRBJ2-7	TRBD2	CSARGGGTYEQYF	TGCAGTGCTAGAGGCGGGGGAACCTACGAGCAGTACTTC
TRBV6-5	many	TRBJ2-7	.	CASSYEGRAEQYF	TGTGCCAGCAGTTACGAAGGCAGGGCCGAGCAGTACTTC
TRBV7-2	few	TRBJ2-7	.	CASSFADTYEQYF	TGTGCCAGCAGCTTCGCAGATACCTACGAGCAGTACTTC
TRBV18	many	TRBJ1-2	TRBD1	CASSPPQGDGYTF	TGTGCCAGCTCACCACCCCAGGGGGATGGCTACACCTTC
TRBV20-1	many	TRBJ2-5	.	CSAERSEETQYF	TGCAGTGCTGAGAGATCGGAAGAGACCCAGTACTTC
TRBV6-2/TRBV6-3	.	TRBJ1-2	.	CASSYSTYYGYTF	TGTGCCAGCAGTTACTCGACCTACTATGGCTACACCTTC
TRBV29-1	.	TRBJ1-2	.	CSDRRDGNYGYTF	TGCAGCGACCGCCGGGACGGTAACTATGGCTACACCTTC
TRBV6-2/TRBV6-3	few	TRBJ2-2	.	CASSYLLNTGELFF	TGTGCCAGCAGTTATTTACTCAACACCGGGGAGCTGTTTTTT
TRBV30	many	TRBJ1-5	TRBD1	CAWSFDRDSQPQHF	TGTGCCTGGAGTTTTGACAGGGACAGTCAGCCCCAGCATTTT
TRBV14	few	TRBJ2-7	.	CASSPRVHLSYEQYF	TGTGCCAGCAGCCCAAGAGTACACCTGTCCTACGAGCAGTACTTC
TRBV5-1	.	TRBJ2-4	.	CASSLESFQGMGKNIQYF	TGCGCCAGCAGCTTGGAGTCTTTCCAGGGGATGGGCAAAAACATTCAGTACTTC